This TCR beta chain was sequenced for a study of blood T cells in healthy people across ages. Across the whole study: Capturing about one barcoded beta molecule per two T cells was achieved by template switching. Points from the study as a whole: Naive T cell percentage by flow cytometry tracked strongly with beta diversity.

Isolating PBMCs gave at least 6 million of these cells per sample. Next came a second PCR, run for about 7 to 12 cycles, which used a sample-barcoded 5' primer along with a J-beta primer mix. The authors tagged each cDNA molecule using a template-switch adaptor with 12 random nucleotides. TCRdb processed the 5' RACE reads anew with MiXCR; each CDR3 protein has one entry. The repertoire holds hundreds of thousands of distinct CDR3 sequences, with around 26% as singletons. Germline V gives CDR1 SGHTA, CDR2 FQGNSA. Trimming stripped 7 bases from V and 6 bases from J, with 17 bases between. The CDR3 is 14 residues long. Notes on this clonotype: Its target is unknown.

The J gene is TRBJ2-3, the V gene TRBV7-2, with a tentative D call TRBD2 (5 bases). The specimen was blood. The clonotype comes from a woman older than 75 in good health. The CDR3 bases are TGTGCCAGCACCTCCGTGGAGGATAAGGATACGCAGTATTTT. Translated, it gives CASTSVEDKDTQYF.